The 26 T cell receptor beta chains below all came from one sample that was sequenced in a study of Graves' ophthalmopathy and Graves' hyperthyroidism. Amplification of TCR beta CDR3 regions used RNA transcripts. An initial RT-PCR round employing HTBI primers preceded a second-round multiplex PCR. TCRdb ran MiXCR on the multiplex PCR reads and lists one entry per CDR3 protein. The sample holds 40,000 to 45,000 distinct CDR3 sequences; about 51% are singletons and the top ten take roughly 18%. The sequenced material came from peripheral blood. These receptors all stem from an adult man with Graves' ophthalmopathy.

This clonotype was detected only a few times. Given a much more abundant clone one base away, this may be a read error. The rearrangement links TRBV12-5 to TRBJ2-5; no firm D call. Germline CDR1 LGHNT, CDR2 FRNRAP. The CDR3 contains 14 residues. CDR3 residues: CASGDPRTQETKYF. The CDR3 DNA reads as TGTGCTAGTGGTGACCCGCGGACCCAAGAGACCAAGTACTTC.

This clonotype was detected ten times or more. The rearrangement uses TRBV5-5 and TRBJ2-3, with D possibly matching TRBD2 (6 bases). The CDR3 extends over 16 amino acids. Trimming removed 0 bases from V and 2 bases from J, with 13 bases in between. Germline CDR1 SGHKS, CDR2 YYEKEE (reference sequence). The CDR3 is CASSLGQGLNTDTQYF. The CDR3 DNA follows: TGTGCCAGCAGCTTGGGCCAGGGACTTAACACAGATACGCAGTATTTT.

J is TRBJ1-1 and V is TRBV20-1; D is uncertain. Trimming left V 3 bases short and J 11 bases short, with 16 bases between. The CDR3 is 12 residues long. Per germline, CDR1 DFQATT and CDR2 SNEGSKA (reference sequence). This chain's CDR3 is CSARVGEHKAFF. The CDR3 DNA reads TGCAGTGCTAGGGTCGGGGAGCATAAGGCTTTCTTT.

This chain joins TRBV7-9 and TRBJ2-1; the match to TRBD1 covers 11 bases. Germline CDR1 reads SEHNR; CDR2 reads FQNEAQ (reference sequence). Trimming took 5 bases from V and 7 from J; bases not matched to a gene: 7. The CDR3 loop spans 15 amino acids. The CDR3 reads CASSPTGTGGNEQFF. CDR3 sequence (DNA): TGTGCCAGCAGCCCCACCGGGACAGGGGGTAATGAGCAGTTCTTC.

This clonotype was recorded at least ten times. J is TRBJ2-5 and V is TRBV7-3, with TRBD2 matching 7 bases. CDR1 is SGHTA and CDR2 is FQGTGA in the germline V gene. The CDR3 spans 16 residues. After removal of 1 base from V and 4 bases from J, the junction contained 9 bases not matched to a gene. CDR3 sequence reads: CASSLKSGTPRETQYF. CDR3 nucleotide sequence: TGTGCCAGCAGCTTAAAAAGCGGGACTCCTCGAGAGACCCAGTACTTC.

Many counts were recorded for this clonotype. The V and J genes are TRBV5-1 and TRBJ2-2; 12 bases line up with TRBD1. Trimming cost V 4 bases and J 5 bases; bases outside gene matches: 9. Germline CDR1 SGHRS, CDR2 YFSETQ. This CDR3 spans 17 amino acids. CDR3 bases: TGCGCCAGCAGCGGAATACCGGGACAGGGGGCGACCGGGGAGCTGTTTTTT. Protein: CASSGIPGQGATGELFF.

There are a few counts of this clonotype. The CDR3 DNA sequence: TGTGCCACCAGCTGGGACAGGTCACCCCTCCACTTT. Its translation: CATSWDRSPLHF. The chain uses TRBV15 and TRBJ1-6; 8 nucleotides align to TRBD1. This CDR3 contains 12 residues. The germline V gene has CDR1 LNHNV and CDR2 YYDKDF (reference sequence). V dropped 5 bases and J dropped 10; count of bases not matched to a gene: 1. Complete variable domain (other parts from reference TRBV15 and TRBJ1-6): DAMVIQNPRYQVTQFGKPVTLSCSQTLNHNVMYWYQQKSSQAPKLLFHYYDKDFNNEADTPDNFQSRRPNTSFCFLDIRSPGLGDTAMYLCATSWDRSPLHFGNGTRLTVT.

This clonotype was detected ten times or more. This sequence joins TRBV7-9 and TRBJ1-1, with TRBD1 as a possible D gene (6 bases). Trimming removed 6 bases from V and 8 bases from J, with 13 bases in between. Germline V gene data show CDR1 as SEHNR and CDR2 as FQNEAQ (reference sequence). There are 12 residues in the CDR3. The CDR3 nucleotides are TGTGCCAGCAGTCGTACAGGGCCCGAAGCTTTCTTT. Its protein product is CASSRTGPEAFF.

The chain uses TRBV12-5 and TRBJ2-3; maybe TRBD2 (6 bases). V shed 6 bases and J shed 2 bases, with 12 bases lying between them. Germline V gene data show CDR1 as LGHNT and CDR2 as FRNRAP. This CDR3 has 14 amino acids. CDR3 bases: TGTGCTAGTGGGCCGGGACTTTACACAGATACGCAGTATTTT. Translation gives CASGPGLYTDTQYF.

The chain has TRBV7-9 and TRBJ1-6, with D perhaps TRBD1 (5 bases). The CDR3 spans 16 residues. CDR1 is SEHNR, CDR2 FQNEAQ, per germline (reference sequence). V shed 3 bases and J shed 7 bases, with 16 bases lying between them. CDR3 nucleotides: TGTGCCAGCAGCTTGGGTGGGGCACCAGCAAATTCACCCCTCCACTTT. This encodes CASSLGGAPANSPLHF.

This clonotype has only one observation. The junction shows a germline mismatch at one end, possibly a read error. The chain links TRBV7-2 to TRBJ1-5; perhaps TRBD1 as D (5 bases). Germline CDR1 SGHTA, CDR2 FQGNSA. The CDR3 is 14 amino acids. The CDR3 here is CAGSLARQNQPQHF. In nucleotides, the CDR3 is TGTGCCGGCAGCTTAGCGAGACAGAATCAGCCCCAGCACTTT.

Relative to its sample, this clonotype is medium-sized. The chain combines TRBV7-9 with TRBJ2-5; D gene unclear. V was trimmed by 8 bases and J by 4 bases, leaving 8 bases between them. From germline, CDR1 is SEHNR and CDR2 FQNEAQ (reference sequence). The CDR3 covers 11 residues. The CDR3 region is CASYVGETQYF. For the CDR3, the DNA is TGTGCCAGCTACGTGGGAGAGACCCAGTACTTC.

This clonotype was picked up many times. A much larger clone lies one base from this, so it may be a read error. The J gene is TRBJ2-1, the V gene TRBV20-1; D is possibly TRBD2 (5 bases). The CDR3 extends over 16 amino acids. The germline V gene has CDR1 DFQATT and CDR2 SNEGSKA (reference sequence). Deletions cut 0 bases from V and 9 bases from J, with 21 bases between. This CDR3 reads CSARDPASLAGGEQFF. The CDR3 DNA reads TGCAGTGCTAGAGACCCTGCCTCCCTAGCAGGTGGTGAGCAGTTCTTC.

This clonotype is medium-sized by share. The chain has TRBV7-2 and TRBJ2-1; the match to TRBD2 covers 10 bases. The CDR3 spans 15 residues. Germline CDR1 SGHTA, CDR2 FQGNSA. With V trimmed by 8 bases and J by 4 bases, 8 bases remained unmatched. The CDR3 nucleotides read TGTGCCAGCTATGCCGGGACTAGCGCTTACAATGAGCAGTTCTTC. Translated: CASYAGTSAYNEQFF.

The count of this clonotype is one. V and J are TRBV19 and TRBJ2-7, with D uncertain. Looked up from germline, CDR1 is LNHDA and CDR2 is SQIVND (reference sequence). V was pared by 4 bases and J by 0 bases, with 1 base between. The CDR3 is 11 residues long. The CDR3 DNA reads TGTGCCAGTAGTAACTCCTACGAGCAGTACTTC. Protein: CASSNSYEQYF. The full variable domain, rest sourced from reference TRBV19 and TRBJ2-7, is DGGITQSPKYLFRKEGQNVTLSCEQNLNHDAMYWYRQDPGQGLRLIYYSQIVNDFQKGDIAEGYSVSREKKESFPLTVTSAQKNPTAFYLCASSNSYEQYFGPGTRLTVT.

Of note for this clonotype: Likely a read error: the CDR3 ends without its conserved phenylalanine or tryptophan. The chain has TRBV4-1 and TRBJ1-1, with TRBD1 as a possible D gene (6 bases). This CDR3 has 16 residues. V was shortened by 4 bases and J by 5 bases, with 20 bases between the two germline ends. Germline CDR1 reads MGHRA; CDR2 reads YSYEKL. The CDR3 protein is CASSPASGGHKTEAFL. The CDR3 bases are TGCGCCAGCAGCCCAGCTAGCGGGGGGCATAAGACTGAAGCTTTCTTG.

Details on this clonotype: The conserved final phenylalanine or tryptophan is absent from the CDR3, which likely points to a read error. The limits of the CDR3 on the DNA are not certain, so only TCRdb's listed CDR3 is given. The CDR3 here is CSARGRSV. This rearrangement joins TRBV20-1 to TRBJ2-5; TRBD2 is the table's D call, not checked against the DNA. The germline V gene has CDR1 DFQATT and CDR2 SNEGSKA (reference sequence). Including both end residues, the CDR3 is 8 amino acids long.

This clonotype was recorded at least ten times. Its ends do not fully match the called genes, so a read error is possible. This chain connects TRBV5-4 to TRBJ2-5, with D unclear. Germline CDR1 is SGHNT and CDR2 is YYREEE (reference sequence). The CDR3 is made up of 15 amino acids. The CDR3 region is CASSPASVPQGTQYF. As DNA, the CDR3 is TGTGCCAGCAGCCCAGCGTCGGTCCCCCAAGGGACCCAGTACTTC.

The chain uses TRBV9 and TRBJ2-2; 8 bases agree with TRBD2. Trimming at V came to 0 bases and at J to 8 bases, leaving 0 bases not matched to a gene. CDR1 is SGDLS, CDR2 YYNGEE, per germline. The CDR3 contains 13 residues. CDR3 residues: CASSVGLAGELFF. CDR3 sequence (DNA): TGTGCCAGCAGCGTAGGACTAGCGGGGGAGCTGTTTTTT.

This clonotype was found a few times. DNA of the CDR3: TGTGCCACCAGAGACAGCTCTCAAGAGACCCAGTACTTC. Translation gives CATRDSSQETQYF. This chain uses TRBV24-1 with TRBJ2-5; D perhaps matches TRBD1 (5 bases). V was shortened by 7 bases and J by 2 bases, with 10 bases between the two germline ends. Germline V gene lookup returns CDR1 KGHDR and CDR2 SFDVKD. The CDR3 covers 13 residues.

The gene calls are TRBV11-2 and TRBJ2-5, with unresolved D. Germline V gives CDR1 SGHAT, CDR2 FQNNGV. Trimming cost V 1 base and J 11 bases, with 14 bases left between them. There are 13 residues in the CDR3. The CDR3 DNA is TGTGCCAGCAGCTTAGGAACACACAATGAGCAGTACTTC. Translation: CASSLGTHNEQYF.

At least ten counts were recorded for this clonotype. The chain couples TRBV6-4 to TRBJ2-2, with D hard to call. Germline CDR1 reads MRHNA; CDR2 reads SNTAGT. Trimming took 2 bases from V and 4 from J, leaving 5 bases between them. The CDR3 contains 13 residues. The CDR3, as DNA: TGTGCCAGCAGTGACGGATCCACCGGGGAGCTGTTTTTT. It translates to CASSDGSTGELFF.

This clonotype was counted ten times or more. The chain joins TRBV12-3 or TRBV12-4 to TRBJ2-3; TRBD2 might be the D (6 bases). V lost 8 bases, J lost 6 bases, and 15 bases lay in between. The CDR3 sequence is 13 residues long. Here the CDR3 reads CASYLRGGDTQYF. CDR3 nucleotides: TGTGCCAGCTATTTGCGGGGCGGGGATACGCAGTATTTT.

The chain carries TRBV24-1 and TRBJ2-5; tentative D call: TRBD1 (5 bases). V was trimmed by 5 bases and J by 2 bases, leaving 11 bases between them. The germline V gene encodes CDR1 KGHDR and CDR2 SFDVKD. The CDR3 has 14 residues. The DNA of the CDR3 is TGTGCCACCAGTGGTGACAGAGCACAAGAGACCCAGTACTTC. Its translation is CATSGDRAQETQYF.

The J gene is TRBJ1-1, the V gene TRBV7-9; D gene ambiguous. Germline assignment: CDR1 SEHNR and CDR2 FQNEAQ (reference sequence). This CDR3 region has 14 residues. The V end lost 1 base, the J end lost 5 bases, and 11 bases lay between the germline ends. CDR3: CASSLVLRGTEAFF. In nucleotides, the CDR3 is TGTGCCAGCAGCTTAGTACTGAGAGGGACTGAAGCTTTCTTT.

This chain links TRBV7-6 with TRBJ2-1, with TRBD2 matching over 8 bases. The V and J ends lost 1 base and 9 bases, in that order; junction bases with no gene match: 8. Germline loops: CDR1 SGHVS, CDR2 FNYEAQ. The CDR3 totals 15 residues. CDR3 bases: TGTGCCAGCAGCTTAGACCCCGGGAGCGGGGGTGAGCAGTTCTTC. Translating it yields CASSLDPGSGGEQFF.